Shown below are 27 T cell receptor beta chains from a single sample sequenced in a study of graft-versus-host responses after intestinal transplantation. Repertoires were generated with immunoSEQ multiplex PCR, while TCRdb's copy carries only in-frame clones and drops some. The sample lists more than 85,000 clones, about 90% occurring once. For these receptors, no antigen is known. Sequences were derived from unstimulated CD8+ T cells sorted from spleen or lymph node cells, sampled before transplant. These receptors all come from a human donor who was the organ donor for an intestinal transplant.

The V and J genes are TRBV2 and TRBJ2-5; D is ambiguous. Germline CDR1 reads SNHLY; CDR2 reads FYNNEI. CDR3 length: 11 amino acids. Trimming took 6 bases from V and 4 from J, leaving 6 bases between them. This CDR3 is CASRTLETQYF. For the CDR3, the DNA is TGTGCCAGCAGAACTTTAGAGACCCAGTACTTC.

The table lists this clone with a few counts. The CDR3 protein is CASSLSKREVQYF. The CDR3 DNA follows: TGTGCCAGCAGCTTGAGTAAGCGGGAGGTGCAGTACTTC. This chain links TRBV5-6 with TRBJ2-7; 9 bases match TRBD2. This CDR3 has 13 amino acids. After removal of 1 base from V and 9 bases from J, the junction contained 5 bases not matched to a gene. Germline V gene lookup returns CDR1 SGHDT and CDR2 YYEEEE. Drawing the rest from reference TRBV5-6 and TRBJ2-7, the complete variable domain is DAGVTQSPTHLIKTRGQQVTLRCSPKSGHDTVSWYQQALGQGPQFIFQYYEEEERQRGNFPDRFSGHQFPNYSSELNVNALLLGDSALYLCASSLSKREVQYFGPGTRLTVT.

This clone was detected a few times. The chain couples TRBV7-9 to TRBJ2-4, with D possibly being TRBD1 (5 bases). CDR3 size: 15 residues. V was shortened by 5 bases and J by 2 bases, with 13 bases between the two germline ends. Germline CDR1 is SEHNR and CDR2 is FQNEAQ (reference sequence). CDR3 DNA sequence: TGTGCCAGCAGCCCACTACAGGAGCCCAAAAACATTCAGTACTTC. It yields the protein CASSPLQEPKNIQYF.

The V gene is TRBV11-2, the J gene TRBJ2-7; 9 nucleotides line up with TRBD2. Losses at the gene ends were 5 bases for V and 1 base for J; bases not matched to a gene: 6. Looked up from germline, CDR1 is SGHAT and CDR2 is FQNNGV. This CDR3 contains 15 residues. The CDR3 loop reads CASSHGLAPSYEQYF. DNA of the CDR3: TGTGCCAGCAGCCACGGACTAGCGCCATCCTACGAGCAGTACTTC.

V is TRBV9 and J is TRBJ2-1; TRBD1 might be the D (5 bases). Trimming shortened V by 3 bases and J by 3 bases, and 16 bases separated the two germline ends. Germline V gives CDR1 SGDLS, CDR2 YYNGEE. CDR3 length: 16 amino acids. This CDR3 is CASSEGWGRDYNEQFF. CDR3 in DNA: TGTGCCAGCAGCGAGGGGTGGGGTAGAGACTACAATGAGCAGTTCTTC.

CDR3 nucleotides: TGTGCCACCAGCAGAGAAGCGGGCCTGACCTACGAGCAGTACTTC. This encodes CATSREAGLTYEQYF. V and J are TRBV15 and TRBJ2-7; tentative D call: TRBD2 (6 bases). Germline assignment: CDR1 LNHNV and CDR2 YYDKDF (reference sequence). The CDR3 is 15 amino acids. Trimming shortened V by 0 bases and J by 2 bases, and 11 bases separated the two germline ends. Together with reference TRBV15 and TRBJ2-7, the CDR3 gives the full variable domain: DAMVIQNPRYQVTQFGKPVTLSCSQTLNHNVMYWYQQKSSQAPKLLFHYYDKDFNNEADTPDNFQSRRPNTSFCFLDIRSPGLGDTAMYLCATSREAGLTYEQYFGPGTRLTVT.

This chain links TRBV28 with TRBJ2-1; TRBD2 might be the D (6 bases). The CDR3 has 14 residues. CDR1 is MDHEN, CDR2 SYDVKM, per germline. V lost 2 bases and J 8 bases, leaving 13 bases between the germline ends. The CDR3 DNA reads TGTGCCAGCAGTTTAGGTCGAGGCGGGGATGAGCAGTTCTTC. This encodes CASSLGRGGDEQFF.

This CDR3 is CASTLGQYNSPLHF. The CDR3 DNA reads as TGTGCCAGCACCCTGGGGCAGTATAATTCACCCCTCCACTTT. The rearrangement uses TRBV7-9 and TRBJ1-6; tentative D call: TRBD1 (5 bases). The CDR3 extends over 14 amino acids. Trimming pared 7 bases from V and 4 bases from J, leaving 11 bases between. CDR1 SEHNR and CDR2 FQNEAQ come from the germline V gene (reference sequence).

This clone was observed once. The chain has TRBV5-4 and TRBJ2-3; D gene unclear. Germline CDR1 and CDR2: SGHNT and YYREEE (reference sequence). Trimming left V 5 bases short and J 2 bases short, with 3 bases between. The CDR3 covers 11 residues. The DNA of the CDR3 is TGTGCCAGCAGTAACACAGATACGCAGTATTTT. Amino acid sequence: CASSNTDTQYF.

A remark on this clone: One junction end disagrees with the germline gene, perhaps due to a read error. Other nucleotide sequences in the sample specify the same CDR3. J is TRBJ1-5 and V is TRBV6-4; TRBD1 aligns across 12 bases. Looked up from germline, CDR1 is MRHNA and CDR2 is SNTAGT. The CDR3 totals 19 residues. The CDR3 reads CASSDQTGQGAGSNQPQHF. The CDR3 nucleotides read TGCGCCAGCAGTGACCAGACGGGACAGGGGGCTGGAAGCAATCAGCCCCAGCATTTT.

Comment on this clone: This is likely a read error, given that the CDR3 carries no conserved phenylalanine or tryptophan at its end. The DNA is omitted, as the CDR3 cannot be located on it reliably, and the CDR3 follows TCRdb's listing. The J gene is TRBJ2-3, the V gene TRBV13; the D call TRBD1 from the table was never checked on the DNA. Germline V CDR1 and CDR2: PRHDT, FYEKMQ (reference sequence). Ends included, the CDR3 has 13 residues. The CDR3 loop reads CASSLGATGTGTP.

This chain joins TRBV19 and TRBJ2-7; maybe TRBD2 (7 bases). The CDR3 runs to 13 residues. Germline V gives CDR1 LNHDA, CDR2 SQIVND (reference sequence). The V end lost 6 bases, the J end lost 3 bases, and 12 bases lay between the germline ends. The CDR3 loop reads CASSAGASYEQYF. For the CDR3, the DNA is TGTGCCAGTAGCGCGGGGGCAAGCTACGAGCAGTACTTC. Filled out from reference TRBV19 and TRBJ2-7, the complete variable domain reads DGGITQSPKYLFRKEGQNVTLSCEQNLNHDAMYWYRQDPGQGLRLIYYSQIVNDFQKGDIAEGYSVSREKKESFPLTVTSAQKNPTAFYLCASSAGASYEQYFGPGTRLTVT.

This chain links TRBV7-8 with TRBJ2-7, with D possibly matching TRBD2 (5 bases). Trimming pared 7 bases from V and 6 bases from J, leaving 28 bases between. The CDR3 is 17 amino acids. Germline CDR1 is SGHVS and CDR2 is FQNEAQ. The chain's CDR3 is CASTEYQIGVFGGEQYF. The CDR3 DNA sequence: TGTGCCAGCACCGAATACCAGATCGGGGTATTTGGAGGCGAGCAGTACTTC. Full variable domain (remainder filled in from reference TRBV7-8 and TRBJ2-7): GAGVSQSPRYKVAKRGQDVALRCDPISGHVSLFWYQQALGQGPEFLTYFQNEAQLDKSGLPSDRFFAERPEGSVSTLKIQRTQQEDSAVYLCASTEYQIGVFGGEQYFGPGTRLTVT.

This clone was seen once. This rearrangement joins TRBV5-6 to TRBJ2-1; D remains unclear. This CDR3 is 16 amino acids long. Trimming took 1 base from V and 4 from J, leaving 15 bases between them. Germline CDR1 and CDR2: SGHDT and YYEEEE. The CDR3 sequence is CASSLFGPESYNEQFF. CDR3 nucleotides: TGTGCCAGCAGCTTGTTTGGGCCAGAATCTTACAATGAGCAGTTCTTC.

CDR3 bases: TGTGCCAGCTCACATTGGACTAGCGGGAGTTACGAGCAGTACTTC. As protein: CASSHWTSGSYEQYF. This rearrangement joins TRBV18 to TRBJ2-7; the match to TRBD2 covers 13 bases. With 4 bases clipped from V and 4 bases from J, the junction kept 4 bases outside the gene matches. The CDR3 length is 15 residues. The germline V gene encodes CDR1 KGHSH and CDR2 LQKENI.

The rearrangement uses TRBV19 and TRBJ2-7; TRBD2 is a possible D gene (6 bases). V gave up 5 bases and J gave up 3 bases, with 17 bases separating them. The CDR3 spans 15 residues. Germline loops: CDR1 LNHDA, CDR2 SQIVND (reference sequence). Here the CDR3 reads CASSSYGGGGYEQYF. DNA for the CDR3: TGTGCCAGTAGTTCCTACGGGGGTGGAGGCTACGAGCAGTACTTC.

Worth noting for this clone: An end of the junction does not agree with germline; a read error may underlie this. The CDR3 nucleotides read TGTGCCAGAACCTTGGTCAGGGTATCACGTGAGACCCAGTACTTC. This codes for CARTLVRVSRETQYF. The rearrangement uses TRBV5-3 and TRBJ2-5, with a weak D call TRBD1 (5 bases). TRBV5-3 is flagged as an ORF with uncertain function. The CDR3 is 15 amino acids.

This clone was seen a few times. The chain links TRBV6-1 to TRBJ2-7, with D unclear. V dropped 4 bases and J dropped 6 bases, with 7 bases sitting between them. CDR1 and CDR2 (germline): MNHNS, SASEGT. The CDR3 is 11 amino acids. CDR3 nucleotides: TGTGCCAGCAGTGGTAGTAGCGAGCAGTACTTC. Its protein is CASSGSSEQYF.

The V call is TRBV2, the J call TRBJ2-7; D perhaps matches TRBD1 (6 bases). The CDR3 totals 13 residues. Trimming took 4 bases from V and 2 from J, leaving 9 bases between them. CDR1 is SNHLY, CDR2 FYNNEI, per germline. CDR3 nucleotide sequence: TGTGCCAGCAGTGGGACAGTGACCTACGAGCAGTACTTC. This codes for CASSGTVTYEQYF.

CDR3 sequence (DNA): TGTGCCAGCAGCGGCGGGACTAGCGGTCACAATGAGCAGTTCTTC. Amino acids: CASSGGTSGHNEQFF. This sequence joins TRBV9 and TRBJ2-1, with TRBD2 identical over 11 bases. The CDR3 has 15 amino acids. V was pared by 3 bases and J by 5 bases, with 4 bases of the junction left unmatched. Germline-derived CDR1 and CDR2 are SGDLS and YYNGEE.

The genes are TRBV28 and TRBJ1-4; perhaps TRBD1 as D (6 bases). V was clipped by 5 bases and J by 6 bases, with 19 bases between them. Germline loops: CDR1 MDHEN, CDR2 SYDVKM. The CDR3 has 16 residues. The CDR3 here is CASSAYQGSLYEKLFF. In DNA form, the CDR3 reads TGTGCCAGCAGTGCATATCAGGGGTCCCTCTATGAAAAACTGTTTTTT.

In DNA form, the CDR3 reads TGTGCCAGCTGTCGGGGATGGGGTAATGAAAAACTGTTTTTT. This codes for CASCRGWGNEKLFF. The rearrangement links TRBV7-9 to TRBJ1-4; no clear D gene. The germline CDR1 and CDR2 sequences are SEHNR and FQNEAQ (reference sequence). Trimming left V 8 bases short and J 4 bases short, with 14 bases between. This CDR3 comprises 14 residues.

The gene calls are TRBV7-2 and TRBJ1-1; D is ambiguous. This CDR3 region has 16 residues. The ends were cut back, 0 bases at V and 2 bases at J, with 13 bases in the middle. Germline V gene sequence: CDR1 SGHTA, CDR2 FQGNSA. The CDR3 DNA follows: TGTGCCAGCAGCTTAGCCCTGGCAGGCGCCAACACTGAAGCTTTCTTT. It is translated as CASSLALAGANTEAFF.

The table lists this clone with a few counts. The chain employs TRBV19 and TRBJ1-1, with D unresolved. Germline V gene sequence: CDR1 LNHDA, CDR2 SQIVND (reference sequence). The germline V and J ends were trimmed by 4 bases and 7 bases, with 19 bases remaining between them. The CDR3 totals 15 residues. This CDR3 reads CASSNPASGVDEAFF. As DNA, the CDR3 is TGTGCCAGTAGTAATCCGGCGTCCGGAGTTGATGAAGCTTTCTTT.

The chain couples TRBV7-2 to TRBJ1-2; no definite D call. Germline CDR1 reads SGHTA; CDR2 reads FQGNSA. V dropped 5 bases and J dropped 5 bases, with 12 bases sitting between them. The CDR3 sequence is 13 residues long. DNA for the CDR3: TGTGCCAGCAGCCCCATGGAGGTGTATGGCTACACCTTC. Amino acid sequence: CASSPMEVYGYTF. The full variable domain, its missing parts supplied by reference TRBV7-2 and TRBJ1-2, is GAGVSQSPSNKVTEKGKDVELRCDPISGHTALYWYRQSLGQGLEFLIYFQGNSAPDKSGLPSDRFSAERTGGSVSTLTIQRTQQEDSAVYLCASSPMEVYGYTFGSGTRLTVV.

CDR3 in amino acids: CASSSPPYYEQYF. CDR3 DNA sequence: TGTGCCAGCAGCTCCCCCCCGTACTACGAGCAGTACTTC. The chain combines TRBV5-4 with TRBJ2-7; D gene ambiguous. The CDR3 loop spans 13 amino acids. V lost 3 bases to trimming and J lost 3 bases, with 10 bases between them. Germline V gives CDR1 SGHNT, CDR2 YYREEE (reference sequence).

V is TRBV4-1 and J is TRBJ2-1; D gene ambiguous. Germline assignment: CDR1 MGHRA and CDR2 YSYEKL. The ends were cut back, 5 bases at V and 2 bases at J, with 13 bases in the middle. The CDR3 is 15 residues long. This chain's CDR3 is CASSYDPNPYNEQFF. Written as DNA, the CDR3 is TGCGCCAGCAGCTACGATCCTAACCCCTACAATGAGCAGTTCTTC.